Below are 31 T cell receptor beta chains sequenced from a single sample in a study of T-cell reconstitution after alpha-beta-depleted transplantation in children. Unique molecular identifiers were used in preparing the TCRbeta library. MiXCR, run by TCRdb on the PCR reads, gives a single entry per CDR3 protein. The data contain about 400,000 distinct CDR3 sequences, about an eighth of them singletons. Sequencing used PBMCs, obtained from the stem cell graft. The receptors stem from a human donor who donated a stem cell graft to a child with Fanconi anemia.

This clonotype was found many times. The CDR3 DNA sequence: TGTGCCAGCAGCGTGGGGGAGCGGGGATATGGCTACACCTTC. It yields the protein CASSVGERGYGYTF. This rearrangement joins TRBV9 to TRBJ1-2, with D perhaps TRBD1 (5 bases). CDR3 size: 14 residues. V dropped 2 bases and J dropped 5 bases, with 13 bases sitting between them. Germline V gene data show CDR1 as SGDLS and CDR2 as YYNGEE. The full variable domain, in which reference TRBV9 and TRBJ1-2 provide the parts outside the CDR3, is DSGVTQTPKHLITATGQRVTLRCSPRSGDLSVYWYQQSLDQGLQFLIQYYNGEERAKGNILERFSAQQFPDLHSELNLSSLELGDSALYFCASSVGERGYGYTFGSGTRLTVV.

This clonotype has only a few counts. This rearrangement joins TRBV11-1 to TRBJ1-1; D is unclear. The CDR3 totals 12 residues. V was cut by 3 bases and J by 4 bases, with 6 bases left in between. The germline gives CDR1 SGHAT, CDR2 FQDESV (reference sequence). As DNA, the CDR3 is TGTGCCAGCAGCTTTCGACCCACTGAAGCTTTCTTT. This gives the protein CASSFRPTEAFF.

This sequence joins TRBV12-5 and TRBJ2-2; 10 positions agree with TRBD1. Germline V gene data show CDR1 as LGHNT and CDR2 as FRNRAP. The CDR3 runs to 18 residues. V gave up 6 bases and J gave up 1 base; unmatched junction bases: 11. This chain's CDR3 is CASGPRQGAKMNTGELFF. The CDR3, as DNA: TGTGCTAGTGGCCCTCGACAGGGGGCGAAGATGAACACCGGGGAGCTGTTTTTT.

On this clonotype: A much bigger clone sits one base away, suggesting this may be a read error. The chain combines TRBV5-6 with TRBJ2-7; the D gene is possibly TRBD1 (6 bases). This CDR3 contains 13 residues. Germline CDR1 SGHDT, CDR2 YYEEEE. V was cut by 0 bases and J by 5 bases, with 9 bases left in between. The CDR3 DNA is TGTGCCAGCAGCTTGGACAGGGTCGACGAGCAGTACTTC. Translating gives CASSLDRVDEQYF. The full variable domain, rest sourced from reference TRBV5-6 and TRBJ2-7, is DAGVTQSPTHLIKTRGQQVTLRCSPKSGHDTVSWYQQALGQGPQFIFQYYEEEERQRGNFPDRFSGHQFPNYSSELNVNALLLGDSALYLCASSLDRVDEQYFGPGTRLTVT.

Worth noting for this clonotype: The junction shows a germline mismatch at one end, possibly a read error. The chain employs TRBV5-5 and TRBJ2-2, with a possible D match to TRBD1 (7 bases). CDR1 and CDR2 from the germline V gene are SGHKS and YYEKEE (reference sequence). The CDR3 sequence is 16 residues long. Here the CDR3 DNA reads TGTGCCAGCAGCTCCTCTGGACAGTCAGTTACAGGGGAGGTGTTTTTT. The encoded protein is CASSSSGQSVTGEVFF.

This clonotype was seen many times. This rearrangement joins TRBV7-8 to TRBJ2-1, with a weak D call TRBD1 (5 bases). The CDR3 runs to 14 residues. Germline CDR1 and CDR2: SGHVS and FQNEAQ. The germline V and J ends were trimmed by 2 bases and 13 bases, with 18 bases remaining between them. CDR3 nucleotide sequence: TGTGCCAGCAGCTTAAATCCAGGGTATAACCCCCAGTTCTTC. As protein: CASSLNPGYNPQFF.

This clonotype has just a few counts. This chain joins TRBV9 and TRBJ2-1, with 11 nucleotides matching TRBD1. This CDR3 is 16 amino acids long. V lost 3 bases to trimming and J lost 6 bases; unmatched junction nucleotides: 8. Germline V gene lookup returns CDR1 SGDLS and CDR2 YYNGEE. As DNA, the CDR3 is TGTGCCAGCAGCGACTCGGACAGGGGGCGATTCAATGAGCAGTTCTTC. Translation: CASSDSDRGRFNEQFF.

The V gene is TRBV14, the J gene TRBJ1-3; possibly TRBD1 for D (6 bases). This CDR3 has 13 amino acids. Germline V CDR1 and CDR2: SGHDN, FVKESK. Trimming took 4 bases from V and 5 from J, leaving 9 bases between them. CDR3 nucleotides: TGTGCCAGCAGCCTCGGGACAAGAAACACCATATATTTT. Its translation is CASSLGTRNTIYF.

This sequence joins TRBV14 and TRBJ1-6; D gene uncertain. The V end lost 0 bases, the J end lost 8 bases, and 11 bases lay between the germline ends. This CDR3 comprises 15 residues. The germline V gene encodes CDR1 SGHDN and CDR2 FVKESK. This CDR3 is CASSQDGLQYSPLHF. The DNA for the CDR3 is TGTGCCAGCAGCCAAGATGGTTTGCAGTATTCACCCCTCCACTTT. Using reference TRBV14 and TRBJ1-6 for the parts outside the CDR3, the full variable domain is EAGVTQFPSHSVIEKGQTVTLRCDPISGHDNLYWYRRVMGKEIKFLLHFVKESKQDESGMPNNRFLAERTGGTYSTLKVQPAELEDSGVYFCASSQDGLQYSPLHFGNGTRLTVT.

This clonotype was detected ten times or more. The chain employs TRBV6-5 and TRBJ1-2, with 12 bases matching TRBD1. The CDR3 is 17 residues long. Trimming cost V 6 bases and J 7 bases; bases outside gene matches: 15. The V gene's germline CDR1 is MNHEY and CDR2 SVGAGI. The CDR3 is CASRPTGQGARGAGYTF. CDR3 DNA sequence: TGTGCCAGCAGACCTACGGGACAGGGGGCGCGAGGGGCTGGCTACACCTTC.

At least ten counts were recorded for this clonotype. The chain couples TRBV29-1 to TRBJ2-3; no definite D call. The CDR3 spans 11 residues. Germline CDR1 SQVTM, CDR2 ANQGSEA. V was cut by 1 base and J by 5 bases, with 4 bases left in between. The CDR3 reads CSVEVKDTQYF. CDR3 nucleotide sequence: TGCAGCGTTGAAGTAAAAGATACGCAGTATTTT.

V usage is TRBV5-6 and J usage is TRBJ2-7; 8 bases align to TRBD1. Germline values: CDR1 SGHDT, CDR2 YYEEEE. The CDR3 has 14 amino acids. With V trimmed by 5 bases and J by 7 bases, 11 bases remained unmatched. In DNA, the CDR3 is TGTGCCAGCAGTCCGACAGGGGTGACTGGAGAGCAGTACGTC. This sequence encodes CASSPTGVTGEQYV.

The chain has TRBV7-9 and TRBJ2-7, with D perhaps matching TRBD1 (6 bases). This CDR3 spans 16 amino acids. Germline V gene data show CDR1 as SEHNR and CDR2 as FQNEAQ (reference sequence). The ends were cut back, 5 bases at V and 2 bases at J, with 19 bases in the middle. The CDR3 DNA reads TGTGCCAGCAGCATGCCCAACCGGGACAACACCTACGAGCAGTACTTC. This translates into CASSMPNRDNTYEQYF.

This clonotype occurred many times. The chain is built from TRBV27 and TRBJ2-1, with unresolved D. With 2 bases removed from V and 10 bases from J, the gap between germline ends came to 12 bases. The length of the CDR3 is 13 residues. Germline loops: CDR1 MNHEY, CDR2 SMNVEV (reference sequence). The CDR3, as DNA: TGTGCCAGCAGTTTAAGTGTGGGCTGGGAGCAGTTCTTC. Protein: CASSLSVGWEQFF.

The rearrangement uses TRBV4-3 and TRBJ1-1; the D gene is possibly TRBD1 (6 bases). The V gene's germline CDR1 is LGHNA and CDR2 YSLEER. V dropped 1 base and J dropped 1 base, with 10 bases sitting between them. This CDR3 is built from 15 residues. The CDR3 loop reads CASSQGDTTNTEAFF. CDR3 DNA sequence: TGCGCCAGCAGCCAAGGGGACACAACGAACACTGAAGCTTTCTTT.

Only a few counts were recorded for this clonotype. The chain employs TRBV9 and TRBJ2-1, with unresolved D. The CDR3 length is 16 residues. Between the trimmed V and J ends, which lost 3 bases and 2 bases, there was a span of 15 bases. Germline CDR1 SGDLS, CDR2 YYNGEE. The DNA for the CDR3 is TGTGCCAGCAGCGCCCACGCCGACGGAACCTACAATGAGCAGTTCTTC. Protein sequence: CASSAHADGTYNEQFF.

The chain joins TRBV12-3 or TRBV12-4 to TRBJ2-4, with D uncertain. The CDR3 runs to 15 residues. V was pared by 6 bases and J by 3 bases, with 15 bases between. CDR3: CASSSDRHGKNIQYF. CDR3 coding DNA: TGTGCCAGCAGCTCCGACCGCCATGGCAAAAACATTCAGTACTTC.

This chain connects TRBV5-6 to TRBJ1-1, with D uncertain. The CDR3 loop spans 12 amino acids. Trimming removed 0 bases from V and 5 bases from J, with 5 bases in between. Germline CDR1 is SGHDT and CDR2 is YYEEEE. Here the CDR3 reads CASSLAWTEAFF. CDR3 in DNA: TGTGCCAGCAGCTTGGCGTGGACTGAAGCTTTCTTT.

This clonotype occurred a few times. The chain couples TRBV29-1 to TRBJ1-5, with TRBD1 as a possible D gene (5 bases). Trimming took off 4 bases at V and 1 base at J, with 14 bases between the two ends. The germline V gene encodes CDR1 SQVTM and CDR2 ANQGSEA. The CDR3 totals 15 residues. The DNA of the CDR3 is TGCAGCGTTGTTCCGGGGGAGAAAAGCAATCAGCCCCAGCATTTT. Translation: CSVVPGEKSNQPQHF. The full variable domain, completed using reference TRBV29-1 and TRBJ1-5, is SAVISQKPSRDICQRGTSLTIQCQVDSQVTMMFWYRQQPGQSLTLIATANQGSEATYESGFVIDKFPISRPNLTFSTLTVSNMSPEDSSIYLCSVVPGEKSNQPQHFGDGTRLSIL.

In this sample, this clonotype turned up a few times. V gene TRBV20-1 combines with J gene TRBJ2-7, with no clear D. This CDR3 is built from 10 residues. Germline V gene lookup returns CDR1 DFQATT and CDR2 SNEGSKA (reference sequence). The ends were cut back, 4 bases at V and 6 bases at J, with 7 bases in the middle. CDR3 amino acids: CSAISSEQYF. For the CDR3, the DNA is TGCAGTGCTATTTCGTCCGAGCAGTACTTC.

This clonotype was counted many times. The V call is TRBV7-9, the J call TRBJ2-3; TRBD2 matches at 10 bases. The V and J ends lost 5 bases and 4 bases, in that order; junction bases with no gene match: 9. This CDR3 has 16 residues. CDR1 and CDR2 (germline): SEHNR, FQNEAQ (reference sequence). Written as DNA, the CDR3 is TGTGCCAGCAGCCCCCCTAGCGGGGGAGGTGCAGATACGCAGTATTTT. This translates into CASSPPSGGGADTQYF. The full variable domain, with the rest looked up from reference TRBV7-9 and TRBJ2-3, is DTGVSQNPRHKITKRGQNVTFRCDPISEHNRLYWYRQTLGQGPEFLTYFQNEAQLEKSRLLSDRFSAERPKGSFSTLEIQRTEQGDSAMYLCASSPPSGGGADTQYFGPGTRLTVL.

As for this clonotype: At one end the junction does not follow the germline gene, possibly because of a read error. The rearrangement joins TRBV6-2 or TRBV6-3 to TRBJ1-5; D call uncertain. The CDR3 totals 11 residues. The germline V gene has CDR1 MNHEY and CDR2 SVGEGT. DNA for the CDR3: TGTGCCAGCAGCCTCAATCGGCCCCAGCATTTT. Protein sequence: CASSLNRPQHF.

This clonotype was observed a handful of times. The CDR3 loop reads CASSLNWRGDSPLHF. The CDR3 DNA follows: TGTGCCAGCAGCTTAAACTGGCGGGGGGATTCACCCCTCCACTTT. The chain recombines TRBV7-6 with TRBJ1-6; tentative D call: TRBD1 (5 bases). The CDR3 extends over 15 amino acids. Trimming removed 2 bases at V and 8 bases at J, with 13 bases between. Germline lookup yields CDR1 SGHVS and CDR2 FNYEAQ.

Only a few counts were recorded for this clonotype. The chain joins TRBV9 to TRBJ2-1; 7 bases agree with TRBD1. CDR3 size: 14 residues. Germline loops: CDR1 SGDLS, CDR2 YYNGEE. Trimming cost V 1 base and J 9 bases; bases outside gene matches: 7. CDR3 sequence (DNA): TGTGCCAGCAGCGTAAGAACAGGGGTCAGTGAGCAGTTCTTC. Translating it yields CASSVRTGVSEQFF. Combining the CDR3 with reference TRBV9 and TRBJ2-1 gives the whole variable domain DSGVTQTPKHLITATGQRVTLRCSPRSGDLSVYWYQQSLDQGLQFLIQYYNGEERAKGNILERFSAQQFPDLHSELNLSSLELGDSALYFCASSVRTGVSEQFFGPGTRLTVL.

The chain's CDR3 is CASSPQRPDEKLFF. CDR3 coding DNA: TGTGCCAGCAGCCCCCAAAGGCCGGATGAAAAACTGTTTTTT. The chain is built from TRBV11-2 and TRBJ1-4; D remains ambiguous. Looked up from germline, CDR1 is SGHAT and CDR2 is FQNNGV. The CDR3 covers 14 residues. Trimming removed 5 bases from V and 6 bases from J, with 13 bases in between.

V gene TRBV5-1 combines with J gene TRBJ2-5; 8 bases match TRBD1. The CDR3 sequence is 15 residues long. V trimming: 1 base; J trimming: 4 bases; junction bases outside the gene matches: 6. Per the germline V gene, CDR1 is SGHRS and CDR2 is YFSETQ. The CDR3 region has the DNA TGCGCCAGCAGCTTGACCGGACAGGGAGGAGAGACCCAGTACTTC. Residues: CASSLTGQGGETQYF.

The J gene is TRBJ2-2, the V gene TRBV18; 8 positions agree with TRBD2. In germline, CDR1 is KGHSH, CDR2 LQKENI. This CDR3 is 17 amino acids long. V shed 4 bases, J shed 0 bases, and the junction held 7 bases outside the gene matches. The CDR3 reads CASSRTSGGANTGELFF. The CDR3 DNA reads as TGTGCCAGCTCACGCACCAGCGGGGGAGCGAACACCGGGGAGCTGTTTTTT.

Only a few counts were recorded for this clonotype. The DNA of the CDR3 is TGCGCCAGCAGCCAAGATGAGTATTCACCCCTCCACTTT. Encoded protein: CASSQDEYSPLHF. The gene calls are TRBV4-3 and TRBJ1-6; D call uncertain. Germline lookup yields CDR1 LGHNA and CDR2 YSLEER. V lost 0 bases and J 8 bases, leaving 5 bases between the germline ends. The CDR3 is 13 residues long.

The J gene is TRBJ1-1, the V gene TRBV14; D is unclear. There are 14 residues in the CDR3. Germline V gives CDR1 SGHDN, CDR2 FVKESK. The germline V and J ends were trimmed by 4 bases and 4 bases, with 13 bases remaining between them. CDR3 amino acids: CASSPLRLGTEAFF. The CDR3 region has the DNA TGTGCCAGCAGCCCCCTCCGCCTTGGCACTGAAGCTTTCTTT.

This clonotype was picked up one time. The chain is built from TRBV4-1 and TRBJ1-5; no clear D gene. Trimming pared 4 bases from V and 5 bases from J, leaving 12 bases between. This CDR3 spans 14 amino acids. Germline V CDR1 and CDR2: MGHRA, YSYEKL. Here the CDR3 reads CASSPVGRDQPQHF. As DNA, the CDR3 is TGCGCCAGCAGCCCCGTTGGGAGGGATCAGCCCCAGCATTTT.

The chain couples TRBV2 to TRBJ1-2; D possibly corresponds to TRBD1 (5 bases). CDR1 SNHLY and CDR2 FYNNEI come from the germline V gene. The V end was cut by 8 bases, the J end by 5 bases, with 15 bases between. The CDR3 runs 13 residues. The CDR3 DNA reads as TGTGCCAGCGAAACCAAAAGGGGATATGGCTACACCTTC. Protein sequence: CASETKRGYGYTF.